This TCR beta chain stems from a study of vaccination and CD4 T cells after COVID-19. Overall study: After nasal swab PCR-confirmed SARS-CoV-2, several convalescents had mild disease and one severe.

This clonotype was seen only once. What it binds is unknown. Stated treatment: approximately 9-day PBMC culture with coronavirus spike peptide pools or control peptides (ViraFEST assay). Cultured CD4+ T cells had their DNA profiled by the Oncomine TCR Beta short-read assay. TCRdb independently ran MiXCR on the PCR reads; one entry per CDR3 protein. This sample yields about 11,000 distinct CDR3 sequences, of which 64% are seen a single time; more than 13% belongs to the top ten. The CDR3 is made up of 11 amino acids. In germline, CDR1 is DFQATT, CDR2 SNEGSKA (reference sequence). V lost 3 bases and J 6 bases, leaving 6 bases between the germline ends.

The sequence was obtained from a human donor who had recovered from COVID-19. Source material: CD4+ T cells from blood, cultured in vitro. The V and J genes are TRBV20-1 and TRBJ2-1, with D perhaps being TRBD1 or TRBD2 (5 bases each). Here the CDR3 DNA reads TGCAGTGCTAGGAGGGGCAATGAGCAGTTCTTC. Its protein is CSARRGNEQFF.